This entry concerns a single T cell receptor beta chain. The record originates from a study of cytomegalovirus exposure and HLA in healthy donors. The primer mix had 60 Vbeta and 13 Jbeta primers. Sequencing used immunoSEQ multiplex PCR; TCRdb keeps in-frame clones, though not all of them. The data hold roughly 180,000 clones, with around 70% observed a single time. Per germline, CDR1 MNHNY and CDR2 SVGAGI (reference sequence). V shed 0 bases and J 3 bases; nucleotides not matched to a gene: 5. The CDR3 sequence is 15 residues long. Specimen: PBMCs. This clonotype originated in a male donor in good health and CMV-seronegative. V usage is TRBV6-6 and J usage is TRBJ2-7; 7 positions match TRBD2. As DNA, the CDR3 is TGTGCCAGCAGTTACTCGGTCGGGGACTACTACGAGCAGTACTTC. It is translated as CASSYSVGDYYEQYF.